This TCR beta chain was retrieved from a study of T cell clonality in common variable immunodeficiency. Study-wide results and limits: Shared TCRbeta clones were fewer between CVID subjects than controls. In common variable immunodeficiency, TCR beta chains reportedly carried fewer deletions and N-nucleotide insertions.

The data were produced by immunoSEQ multiplex PCR, yet TCRdb's version contains in-frame clones alone and is incomplete. This sample comprises about 34,000 clones, none seen once only. CVID meant reduced serum IgG, IgA and/or IgM plus specific antibody deficiency. In germline, CDR1 is LNHDA, CDR2 SQIVND (reference sequence). V was trimmed by 2 bases and J by 4 bases, leaving 11 bases between them. The CDR3 contains 14 residues. This clone was picked up many times. As yet, its antigen is unknown. The CDR3 goes on 3 residues after the read ends, and that part is filled in from the germline J gene. This chain connects TRBV19 to TRBJ1-2; no firm D call. This receptor was identified in a human donor with common variable immunodeficiency. Sequencing input: peripheral blood mononuclear cells. CDR3 sequence: CASSITGETYGYTF. CDR3 DNA (partial): TGTGCCAGTAGTATAACCGGGGAGACCTATGGC.